Each of the 25 T cell receptor beta chains below was sequenced from the same sample in a study of T cell repertoires in cytomegalovirus infection. A single record per CDR3 protein comes from TCRdb applying MiXCR to the reads. The sample includes about 240,000 distinct CDR3 sequences, 10% to 15% seen only once; the top ten take 1.5% to 2%. The source material was PBMCs. The receptors were gathered from a human donor in good health (CMV status not recorded). Some clones in this sample may be carry-over from other donors' samples.

This clonotype was counted once. The V call is TRBV5-5, the J call TRBJ1-1, with D hard to call. V was cut by 4 bases and J by 3 bases, with 13 bases left in between. CDR3 size: 14 residues. The V gene's germline CDR1 is SGHKS and CDR2 YYEKEE (reference sequence). The CDR3 reads CASSKTPRDTEAFF. The CDR3 nucleotides read TGTGCCAGCAGCAAAACACCCCGCGACACTGAAGCTTTCTTT.

This clonotype has a single count. This sequence joins TRBV20-1 and TRBJ2-7; no reliable D call. Per germline, CDR1 DFQATT and CDR2 SNEGSKA (reference sequence). Trimming removed 2 bases from V and 7 bases from J, with 18 bases in between. This CDR3 has 14 amino acids. The CDR3 region is CSARPPGRVHEQYF. CDR3 coding DNA: TGCAGTGCTAGACCCCCCGGTAGAGTTCATGAGCAGTACTTC.

This clonotype appeared many times. The chain links TRBV6-5 to TRBJ1-2; tentatively, D is TRBD1 (5 bases). The CDR3 has 12 residues. Germline CDR1 is MNHEY and CDR2 is SVGAGI. V was trimmed by 0 bases and J by 10 bases, leaving 9 bases between them. The CDR3 DNA is TGTGCCAGCAGTTACTCCCAGGGAGCCTACACCTTC. Its protein product is CASSYSQGAYTF.

The chain links TRBV15 to TRBJ2-1; TRBD1 matches at 8 bases. Unmatched junction bases numbered 8, after V lost 1 base and J lost 9 bases. This CDR3 region has 15 residues. Germline-derived CDR1 and CDR2 are LNHNV and YYDKDF (reference sequence). In DNA, the CDR3 is TGTGCCACCAGCAGAGGCGGACAGGGTCAAACTGAGCAGTTCTTC. Its translation: CATSRGGQGQTEQFF.

Comments on this clonotype: A read error may be the cause here, since a much bigger clone is one base away. This chain uses TRBV5-1 with TRBJ1-1; D call uncertain. Trimming took 4 bases from V and 1 from J, leaving 14 bases between them. The V gene's germline CDR1 is SGHRS and CDR2 YFSETQ. The CDR3 is made up of 15 amino acids. CDR3 protein: CASSDTVTTNTEAFF. The DNA of the CDR3 is TGCGCCAGCAGCGATACCGTGACTACGAACACTGAAGCTTTCTTT.

This clonotype was counted at least ten times. This sequence joins TRBV4-2 and TRBJ2-2, with TRBD1 matching over 7 bases. V lost 4 bases to trimming and J lost 0 bases; unmatched junction nucleotides: 2. The CDR3 runs 15 residues. Germline V gene sequence: CDR1 LGHNA, CDR2 YNFKEQ. CDR3 sequence reads: CASSPGTANTGELFF. The CDR3 DNA is TGTGCCAGCAGCCCCGGGACAGCGAACACCGGGGAGCTGTTTTTT.

The chain carries TRBV5-4 and TRBJ2-1; 7 nucleotides align to TRBD1. Germline V gives CDR1 SGHNT, CDR2 YYREEE (reference sequence). Trimming at V came to 0 bases and at J to 2 bases, leaving 5 bases not matched to a gene. CDR3 length equals 16 residues. CDR3 DNA sequence: TGTGCCAGCAGCTTGGAGAGTCAGGGGGCCTACAATGAGCAGTTCTTC. Translation: CASSLESQGAYNEQFF.

This clonotype was counted only a few times. CDR3 nucleotides: TGCGCCAGCAACGCGAAGGTGGAGACCCAGTACTTC. Translating it yields CASNAKVETQYF. V and J are TRBV10-2 and TRBJ2-5; D unclear. CDR3 length: 12 amino acids. CDR1 is WSHSY and CDR2 is SAAADI in the germline V gene. V lost 7 bases, J lost 5 bases, and 11 bases lay in between.

This clonotype was picked up a small number of times. V is TRBV20-1 and J is TRBJ1-2; D gene uncertain. V was clipped by 4 bases and J by 6 bases, with 18 bases between them. In germline, CDR1 is DFQATT, CDR2 SNEGSKA (reference sequence). The CDR3 totals 14 residues. The CDR3: CSAKRALPGDGYTF. The CDR3 DNA follows: TGCAGTGCTAAGCGCGCCCTCCCTGGGGATGGCTACACCTTC.

The rearrangement links TRBV20-1 to TRBJ2-5; tentative D call: TRBD2 (6 bases). V gave up 0 bases and J gave up 1 base, with 27 bases separating them. The CDR3 is 20 residues long. In germline, CDR1 is DFQATT, CDR2 SNEGSKA (reference sequence). CDR3 in DNA: TGCAGTGCTAGAGATATGGGCCCCCGGAGCCTCCTGACTAGCCAAGAGACCCAGTACTTC. Encoded protein: CSARDMGPRSLLTSQETQYF.

The table lists this clonotype with many counts. V is TRBV19 and J is TRBJ1-2; D perhaps matches TRBD1 (5 bases). Trimming removed 5 bases from V and 7 bases from J, with 14 bases in between. CDR1 and CDR2 (germline): LNHDA, SQIVND (reference sequence). The CDR3 totals 13 residues. The CDR3 coding sequence is TGTGCCAGTAGTTTGGGGGTCTTCTTTGGCTACACCTTC. This gives the protein CASSLGVFFGYTF.

This clonotype was observed many times. The V call is TRBV27, the J call TRBJ1-4; TRBD1 aligns across 8 bases. This CDR3 comprises 13 residues. Germline trimming cut 5 bases from V and 7 bases from J; bases unmatched to any gene: 3. Germline V gene data show CDR1 as MNHEY and CDR2 as SMNVEV (reference sequence). The CDR3 DNA reads TGTGCCAGCAGTCTCGACAGGGGTGAAAAACTGTTTTTT. Translated, it gives CASSLDRGEKLFF. Drawing the rest from reference TRBV27 and TRBJ1-4, the complete variable domain is EAQVTQNPRYLITVTGKKLTVTCSQNMNHEYMSWYRQDPGLGLRQIYYSMNVEVTDKGDVPEGYKVSRKEKRNFPLILESPSPNQTSLYFCASSLDRGEKLFFGSGTQLSVL.

This clonotype was seen ten or more times. V gene TRBV19 combines with J gene TRBJ1-1; D possibly corresponds to TRBD1 (6 bases). This CDR3 spans 17 amino acids. Germline V gene sequence: CDR1 LNHDA, CDR2 SQIVND (reference sequence). V lost 8 bases and J 1 base, leaving 23 bases between the germline ends. CDR3 sequence reads: CASSNRGALNSNTEAFF. The CDR3 DNA sequence: TGTGCCAGTTCAAACCGGGGGGCGCTTAATTCGAACACTGAAGCTTTCTTT. Variable domain in full (rest from reference TRBV19 and TRBJ1-1): DGGITQSPKYLFRKEGQNVTLSCEQNLNHDAMYWYRQDPGQGLRLIYYSQIVNDFQKGDIAEGYSVSREKKESFPLTVTSAQKNPTAFYLCASSNRGALNSNTEAFFGQGTRLTVV.

There are many counts of this clonotype. The chain couples TRBV7-2 to TRBJ2-3, with 7 bases that match TRBD2. This CDR3 contains 16 residues. Germline V gives CDR1 SGHTA, CDR2 FQGNSA. The ends lost 2 bases at V and 3 bases at J; junction bases unmatched: 8. The CDR3 is CASSLIAGGLTDTQYF. The DNA for the CDR3 is TGTGCCAGCAGCTTAATAGCGGGCGGGCTAACAGATACGCAGTATTTT.

The sample holds many counts of this clonotype. J is TRBJ1-5 and V is TRBV19; D is possibly TRBD1 (5 bases). V gave up 3 bases and J gave up 5 bases, with 14 bases separating them. Per germline, CDR1 LNHDA and CDR2 SQIVND (reference sequence). The CDR3 has 15 residues. Written as DNA, the CDR3 is TGTGCCAGTAGTATTTACCGACAGCCTCATCAGCCCCAGCATTTT. Encoded protein: CASSIYRQPHQPQHF.

At least ten counts were recorded for this clonotype. V is TRBV6-5 and J is TRBJ2-7; the D gene is possibly TRBD1 (6 bases). CDR1 and CDR2 from the germline V gene are MNHEY and SVGAGI. Trimming took 5 bases from V and 0 from J, leaving 11 bases between them. The length of the CDR3 is 14 residues. CDR3 in amino acids: CASSSWDTSYEQYF. The CDR3 DNA is TGTGCCAGCAGTAGCTGGGACACCTCCTACGAGCAGTACTTC.

In its sample, this clonotype was seen many times. V gene TRBV7-8 combines with J gene TRBJ1-1, with 7 bases aligning to TRBD1. CDR3 length: 13 amino acids. The germline CDR1 and CDR2 sequences are SGHVS and FQNEAQ. J gave up 5 bases and V 5 bases, and 5 bases lay outside the gene matches. CDR3 bases: TGTGCCAGCAGCCCGACAGGGAGAACTGAAGCTTTCTTT. As protein: CASSPTGRTEAFF.

This chain uses TRBV19 with TRBJ2-3, with a weak D call TRBD1 (5 bases). The CDR3 runs to 13 residues. With 5 bases removed from V and 6 bases from J, the gap between germline ends came to 12 bases. Germline lookup yields CDR1 LNHDA and CDR2 SQIVND (reference sequence). CDR3 DNA: TGTGCCAGTAGTTACAGGTTTAAGGATACGCAGTATTTT. It translates to CASSYRFKDTQYF.

There are many counts of this clonotype. This chain links TRBV11-1 with TRBJ2-1, with D tentatively TRBD2 (5 bases). Germline V gene sequence: CDR1 SGHAT, CDR2 FQDESV (reference sequence). The CDR3 runs 21 residues. V was cut by 5 bases and J by 4 bases, with 33 bases left in between. The CDR3 DNA sequence: TGTGCCAGCAGCAGCTCCGGTAATGCTCGTGGAGAGGGCGTTTTATACAATGAGCAGTTCTTC. Its protein product is CASSSSGNARGEGVLYNEQFF.

This clonotype was detected only a few times. The chain couples TRBV6-6 to TRBJ1-2; 7 bases are shared with TRBD1. V was pared by 2 bases and J by 5 bases, with 5 bases of the junction left unmatched. The CDR3 runs to 14 residues. Germline V gives CDR1 MNHNY, CDR2 SVGAGI (reference sequence). Here the CDR3 DNA reads TGTGCCAGCAGTTACGAGGGGGCGCGATATGGCTACACCTTC. Amino acids: CASSYEGARYGYTF.

There are many counts of this clonotype. V is TRBV6-5 and J is TRBJ2-6; D is possibly TRBD2 (6 bases). The CDR3 length is 16 residues. The germline V and J ends were trimmed by 9 bases and 3 bases, with 18 bases remaining between them. Germline CDR1 is MNHEY and CDR2 is SVGAGI. CDR3 sequence: CASTGGAASGANVLTF. The CDR3 DNA reads as TGTGCCAGTACCGGAGGGGCTGCGAGTGGGGCCAACGTCCTGACTTTC.

This clonotype has only a few counts. The chain has TRBV29-1 and TRBJ1-3; D uncertain. The CDR3 is 13 amino acids. The ends were cut back, 1 base at V and 4 bases at J, with 8 bases in the middle. CDR1 SQVTM and CDR2 ANQGSEA come from the germline V gene. The DNA of the CDR3 is TGCAGCGTTGAAGGGCTCGACGGAAACACCATATATTTT. Translation gives CSVEGLDGNTIYF.

CDR3 residues: CASSSTSYNEQFF. The CDR3 DNA reads TGTGCCAGCAGCTCAACCTCCTACAATGAGCAGTTCTTC. The V gene is TRBV6-5, the J gene TRBJ2-1, with no clear D. The CDR3 runs 13 residues. V lost 6 bases and J lost 0, with 6 bases in between. Germline V gives CDR1 MNHEY, CDR2 SVGAGI.

The chain links TRBV28 to TRBJ2-5; D not certain. From germline, CDR1 is MDHEN and CDR2 SYDVKM. The CDR3 totals 12 residues. The V end was cut by 5 bases, the J end by 7 bases, with 11 bases between. The CDR3 loop is CASSPPARTQYF. In DNA, the CDR3 is TGTGCCAGCAGTCCACCCGCTAGGACCCAGTACTTC. The whole variable domain, remainder taken from reference TRBV28 and TRBJ2-5, is DVKVTQSSRYLVKRTGEKVFLECVQDMDHENMFWYRQDPGLGLRLIYFSYDVKMKEKGDIPEGYSVSREKKERFSLILESASTNQTSMYLCASSPPARTQYFGPGTRLLVL.

This clonotype showed up just a few times. The chain carries TRBV28 and TRBJ1-2, with a tentative D call TRBD1 (5 bases). This CDR3 contains 14 residues. Trimming pared 10 bases from V and 8 bases from J, leaving 23 bases between. Germline V gene data show CDR1 as MDHEN and CDR2 as SYDVKM. CDR3 protein: CATERDLVAGGYTF. The DNA of the CDR3 is TGTGCCACCGAACGGGACCTCGTCGCTGGCGGCTACACCTTC.